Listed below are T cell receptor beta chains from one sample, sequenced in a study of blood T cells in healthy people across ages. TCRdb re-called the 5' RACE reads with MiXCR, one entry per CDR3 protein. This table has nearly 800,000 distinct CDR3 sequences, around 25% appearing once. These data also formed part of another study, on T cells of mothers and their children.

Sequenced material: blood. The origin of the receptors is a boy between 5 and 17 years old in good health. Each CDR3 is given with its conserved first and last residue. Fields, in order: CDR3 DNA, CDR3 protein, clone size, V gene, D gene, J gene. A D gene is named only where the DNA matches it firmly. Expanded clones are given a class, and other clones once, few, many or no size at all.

TGTGCCACCAGCAGAGATCTGAGTAGGGCCCTCCAAGAGACCCAGTACTTC	CATSRDLSRALQETQYF	.	TRBV15	.	TRBJ2-5
TGCAGTGCTAGAGGTTCCAGCGGGGGGGCCCTCTCCTACAATGAGCAGTTCTTC	CSARGSSGGALSYNEQFF	few	TRBV20-1	TRBD2	TRBJ2-1
TGCAGTGCTAGAGACGGGCGGGGGCTAAACAATGAGCAGTTCTTC	CSARDGRGLNNEQFF	.	TRBV20-1	.	TRBJ2-1
TGCAGTGCTAGAGCGACTAGACTGGCTGGGTACGAGCAGTACTTC	CSARATRLAGYEQYF	.	TRBV20-1	.	TRBJ2-7
TGTGCCAGCGGTAAAGGGGCAGCCAATTCAACTAATGAAAAACTGTTTTTT	CASGKGAANSTNEKLFF	.	TRBV21-1	.	TRBJ1-4
TGTGCCACCAGTGATGGGGGTGAAAAACTGTTTTTT	CATSDGGEKLFF	few	TRBV24-1	.	TRBJ1-4
TGTGCCAGCACCTTACTAGCGGGAGGGTTCAATGAGCAGTTCTTC	CASTLLAGGFNEQFF	.	TRBV6-6	TRBD2	TRBJ2-1
TGTGCCAGCAATCGGCAGCCTAACTCTGGAAACACCATATATTTT	CASNRQPNSGNTIYF	.	TRBV28	.	TRBJ1-3
TGTGCCAGCAGTGAATCCCGGGGGGACTATGGCTACACCTTC	CASSESRGDYGYTF	.	TRBV6-1	.	TRBJ1-2
TGTGCCATCAGTGAGTCGACACGCACCTACGAGCAGTACTTC	CAISESTRTYEQYF	.	TRBV10-3	.	TRBJ2-7
TGCAGTGCTCCCCATAGTCGCGATGGGCAGTTCTTC	CSAPHSRDGQFF	.	TRBV20-1	.	TRBJ2-1
TGCGCCAGCAGTCAATTCGGGACGAACTCCTACGAGCAGTACTTC	CASSQFGTNSYEQYF	.	TRBV23-1	.	TRBJ2-7
TGCAGTGCTAGGGGACAGGGGTCACCCCTCCACTTT	CSARGQGSPLHF	.	TRBV20-1	TRBD1	TRBJ1-6
TGCAGTGCTAGAGATGACTCTACCGGGGAGCTGTTTTTT	CSARDDSTGELFF	.	TRBV20-1	.	TRBJ2-2
TGCGCCAGCGGGATTGGGGGCTCCTACAATGAGCAGTTCTTC	CASGIGGSYNEQFF	.	TRBV5-1	.	TRBJ2-1
TGCAGCGCGCAGGGGGCAAGACAAGAGACCCAGCACTTC	CSAQGARQETQHF	few	TRBV29-1	TRBD1	TRBJ2-5
TGTGCCAGCAGTAGATTAAAGGACCGGGACACTGAAGCTTTCTTT	CASSRLKDRDTEAFF	.	TRBV28	.	TRBJ1-1
TGTGCCAGCTCCTGGGGAGGGGCCGATCAGCCCCAGCATTTT	CASSWGGADQPQHF	.	TRBV18	.	TRBJ1-5
TGTGCCAGCAGCCCCTTTTTGGCAGGGATATACTCTGGGGCCAACGTCCTGACTTTC	CASSPFLAGIYSGANVLTF	.	TRBV14	.	TRBJ2-6
TGTGCCAGCAGTTTTCAAGGGGTTGAGGAAAAACTGTTTTTT	CASSFQGVEEKLFF	few	TRBV28	.	TRBJ1-4